The rows below give T cell receptor beta chains drawn from one sample of a study of blood T cell repertoires in COVID-19. The protocol was immunoSEQ multiplex PCR, while the TCRdb copy is restricted to in-frame clones and leaves out a portion. The table shows about 68,000 clones, with 85% to 90% occurring only once. Sequenced sample: peripheral blood. Receptor source: a middle-aged man with acute or convalescent COVID-19. CDR3s include the opening cysteine and the closing phenylalanine or tryptophan. The order of the fields is J gene, clone size, V gene, D gene, CDR3 DNA, CDR3 protein. D genes are given only for firm matches. Rows may omit the clone size; those that give it use once, few, many or a size class.

TRBJ2-2	.	TRBV5-1	.	TGCGCCAGCAGCTCCGAGGCAGGGTCCACCGGGGAGCTGTTTTTT	CASSSEAGSTGELFF
TRBJ1-3	.	TRBV7-9	.	TGTGCCAGCAGCTTGGGGACCGGAGGGTTCTCTGGAAACACCATATATTTT	CASSLGTGGFSGNTIYF
TRBJ2-7	.	TRBV7-8	TRBD2	TGTGCCAGCAGCTCAGGGACTAGCCGACGGGACCCCTACGAGCAGTACTTC	CASSSGTSRRDPYEQYF
TRBJ2-7	.	TRBV19	.	TGTGCCAGTAGTACTAGCTTTGGGTCCTACGAGCAGTACTTC	CASSTSFGSYEQYF
TRBJ1-1	.	TRBV19	.	TGTGCCAGTAGTGTGACTGTTTCTGAAGCTTTCTTT	CASSVTVSEAFF
TRBJ2-3	.	TRBV5-1	TRBD2	TGCGCCAGCAGCTTGGAGAGCGGGAGGGCTTACACAGATACGCAGTATTTT	CASSLESGRAYTDTQYF
TRBJ1-4	once	TRBV6-5	.	TGTGCCAGCACTGGACAGCCTACTAATGAAAAACTGTTTTTT	CASTGQPTNEKLFF
TRBJ2-5	.	TRBV12-3/TRBV12-4	.	TGTGCCAGCAGTCACTCGGTGGAGACCCAGTACTTC	CASSHSVETQYF
TRBJ1-1	.	TRBV12-5	.	TGTGCTAGTGGCGACAGGCTCAACACTGAAGCTTTCTTT	CASGDRLNTEAFF
TRBJ1-2	.	TRBV19	.	TGTGCCAGTAGTATCTCAGACATGGTTGTCTACACCTTC	CASSISDMVVYTF
TRBJ2-7	few	TRBV11-2	TRBD1	TGTGCCAGCAGCCTCTTCCTGACAGGGTGGGACGAGCAGTACTTC	CASSLFLTGWDEQYF
TRBJ2-3	.	TRBV6-6	.	TGTGCCAGCAGTTACAGGGGGACAAGACTAACAGATACGCAGTATTTT	CASSYRGTRLTDTQYF
TRBJ2-5	.	TRBV20-1	.	TGCAGTGCTTCGCAGCAAGAGACCCAGTACTTC	CSASQQETQYF
TRBJ2-3	.	TRBV4-1	.	TGCGCCAGCAGCCAAGAAACTAGCTTGTCAGATACGCAGTATTTT	CASSQETSLSDTQYF
TRBJ1-1	.	TRBV9	.	TGTGCCAGCAGCGTAGGGGCTCAGGGGTTGCTGAACACTGAAGCTTTCTTT	CASSVGAQGLLNTEAFF
TRBJ1-2	.	TRBV29-1	TRBD1	TGCAGCGTTGATACGGGACAGGTAGCCTATGGCTACACCTTC	CSVDTGQVAYGYTF
TRBJ1-3	.	TRBV7-9	.	TGTGCCAGCAGCCCCGCTGGAAACACCATATATTTT	CASSPAGNTIYF
TRBJ1-2	.	TRBV7-3	TRBD1	TGTGCCAGCAGCTTATCCGGGACAGAGCCGTCTATATTCTACACCTTC	CASSLSGTEPSIFYTF
TRBJ1-5	.	TRBV2	TRBD1	TGTGCCAGCAGGGGGACAGGGCGCAATCAGCCCCAGCATTTT	CASRGTGRNQPQHF
TRBJ2-5	once	TRBV7-3	.	TGTGCCAGCAGCCGGGACAACCAAGAGACCCAGTACTTC	CASSRDNQETQYF
TRBJ1-1	.	TRBV5-1	TRBD1	TGCGCCAGCAGCTTGGACGGGACAGGGGGATACACTGAAGCTTTCTTT	CASSLDGTGGYTEAFF
TRBJ2-2	.	TRBV11-2	.	TGTGCCAGCAGCCGGCCAGCGGCGAACACCGGGGAGCTGTTTTTT	CASSRPAANTGELFF
TRBJ1-2	.	TRBV2	.	TGTGCCAGCAGTGAAAACGGGAACTATGGCTACACCTTC	CASSENGNYGYTF
TRBJ1-6	.	TRBV2	.	TGTGCCAGCAGGCAGGGTCCTAATTCACCCCTCCACTTT	CASRQGPNSPLHF
TRBJ1-5	.	TRBV3-1/TRBV3-2	.	TGTGCCAGCAGCTACAGGGATCAGCCCCAGCATTTT	CASSYRDQPQHF
TRBJ2-1	.	TRBV6-5	TRBD2	TGTGCCAGCAGTCCAACTAGCGGGAGACAGGGTGAGCAGTTCTTC	CASSPTSGRQGEQFF
TRBJ2-7	.	TRBV6-5	.	TGTGCCAGCAGCCCCACGGTAACTGGGGGGTACGAGCAGTACTTC	CASSPTVTGGYEQYF
TRBJ2-1	.	TRBV25-1	.	TGTGCCAGCAGTGATCAGGGATCGGATGAGCAGTTCTTC	CASSDQGSDEQFF
TRBJ1-4	.	TRBV19	TRBD1	TGTGCCAGCCCCATACAGGGGGCGCTAGCTAATGAAAAACTGTTTTTT	CASPIQGALANEKLFF
TRBJ1-1	.	TRBV27	.	TGTGCCAGCAGTTTTTGGGGCCAGAACACTGAAGCTTTCTTT	CASSFWGQNTEAFF
TRBJ1-2	.	TRBV13	TRBD1	TGTGCCAGCAGCTTAAAAGGGACAGACCACTATGGCTACACCTTC	CASSLKGTDHYGYTF
TRBJ2-5	once	TRBV19	.	TGTGCCAGTAGTACTGACCAAGAGACCCAGTACTTC	CASSTDQETQYF
TRBJ2-3	.	TRBV4-1	TRBD1	TGCGCCAGCAGCCAAACCCCGGGACAGGGTGCAGATACGCAGTATTTT	CASSQTPGQGADTQYF
TRBJ1-1	once	TRBV27	TRBD1	TGTGCCAGCAGTCCGGGACAGGTGAACACTGAAGCTTTCTTT	CASSPGQVNTEAFF
TRBJ2-7	once	TRBV7-9	TRBD1	TGTGCCAGCAGCTACCGGGACAGGGCGTACGAGCAGTACTTC	CASSYRDRAYEQYF
TRBJ2-3	.	TRBV9	.	TGTGCCAGCAGCGTAGAGTGGCCTGATACGCAGTATTTT	CASSVEWPDTQYF
TRBJ2-7	.	TRBV3-1/TRBV3-2	.	TGTGCCAGCAGCCACTCCGACGAGGGGCAGTACTTC	CASSHSDEGQYF
TRBJ2-1	.	TRBV24-1	.	TGTGCCACCAGTGATTTACCCCAAGGGGCTTCCTACAATGAGCAGTTCTTC	CATSDLPQGASYNEQFF
TRBJ1-1	.	TRBV7-2	TRBD1	TGTGCCAGCAGCTTATCTTTGGACAGGCGAAACACTGAAGCTTTCTTT	CASSLSLDRRNTEAFF
TRBJ2-1	.	TRBV6-5	TRBD2	TGTGCCAGCACCGGGACTAGCGGGAATGAGCAGTTCTTC	CASTGTSGNEQFF
TRBJ1-2	.	TRBV11-2	.	TGTGCCAGCAGCCCAACCCAGGGGATGGGGAACTATGGCTACACCTTC	CASSPTQGMGNYGYTF